This entry lists 8 T cell receptor beta chains sequenced from one sample in a study of T cell clonality in common variable immunodeficiency (dated by TCRdb to 2013 to 2016). The library was produced with the immunoSEQ multiplex PCR assay. The table comes from immuneACCESS by way of TCRdb, which keeps in-frame sequences with V and J called. Part of the clones is missing from these tables; in studies checked, under half for an unresolved V gene and the rest for unknown reasons. The table puts about 42,000 clones in this sample, none counted just once. Around 1.5% of the sample belongs to the ten largest clones. Material for sequencing was peripheral blood mononuclear cells. Receptor source: a person between 18 and 69 years old in good health.

This clone was recorded many times. The CDR3 goes on 3 residues after the read ends, and that part is filled in from the germline J gene. This sequence joins TRBV5-1 and TRBJ2-7, with D tentatively TRBD2 (5 bases). CDR1 and CDR2 from the germline V gene are SGHRS and YFSETQ. V lost 1 base and J lost 0, with 8 bases in between. The CDR3 spans 14 residues. CDR3 sequence: CASSLSRGSYEQYF. The DNA read from the CDR3 is TGCGCCAGCAGCTTGTCTCGGGGCTCCTACGAG.

This clone was recorded many times. The CDR3 extends 3 residues past the end of the read, so its final part is completed from the germline J gene. V gene TRBV30 combines with J gene TRBJ2-7; 11 bases fit TRBD1. Germline CDR1 is GTSNPN and CDR2 is SVGIG (reference sequence). The J segment lost 6 bases and the V segment lost 0 bases, leaving 10 bases of the junction unmatched. This CDR3 is built from 16 residues. The sequenced CDR3 bases are TGTGCCTGGAGTGTACCAGGGAGGACAGGGGGCTTCGAG. Its protein product is CAWSVPGRTGGFE. The whole CDR3 sequence reads CAWSVPGRTGGFEQYF.

This clone was observed at least ten times. The read is 3 residues too short to cover the CDR3 end, so that end is filled in from the germline J gene. The rearrangement uses TRBV2 and TRBJ1-2; TRBD1 matches at 8 bases. Unmatched junction bases numbered 5, after V lost 6 bases and J lost 2 bases. The CDR3 is made up of 14 amino acids. Germline lookup yields CDR1 SNHLY and CDR2 FYNNEI. Partial CDR3 DNA: TGTGCCAGCAGGGCGACAGGGGACAACTATGGC. Its translation: CASRATGDNYG. The entire CDR3 is CASRATGDNYGYTF.

This clone has ten or more counts. The read terminates 3 residues ahead of where the CDR3 ends, so the germline J gene completes it. This sample also contains other DNA sequences that code for the same CDR3. V gene TRBV7-8 combines with J gene TRBJ1-2, with D maybe TRBD1 (6 bases). The CDR3 sequence is 14 residues long. Trimming took off 6 bases at V and 2 bases at J, with 13 bases between the two ends. Germline CDR1 SGHVS, CDR2 FQNEAQ. The sequenced part of the CDR3 DNA is TGTGCCAGCAGTCAGACTCAGGGGAACTATGGC. Translation: CASSQTQGNYG. The entire CDR3 sequence reads CASSQTQGNYGYTF. The whole variable domain, remainder taken from reference TRBV7-8 and TRBJ1-2, is GAGVSQSPRYKVAKRGQDVALRCDPISGHVSLFWYQQALGQGPEFLTYFQNEAQLDKSGLPSDRFFAERPEGSVSTLKIQRTQQEDSAVYLCASSQTQGNYGYTFGSGTRLTVV.

This clone was picked up a small number of times. At one end, the junction sequence differs from germline, possibly due to a read error. Read sequence stops 3 residues before the CDR3 end, and the germline J gene provides the missing end. The genes are TRBV7-9 and TRBJ1-1; D gene ambiguous. Germline CDR1 reads SEHNR; CDR2 reads FQNEAQ (reference sequence). The CDR3 totals 13 residues. The CDR3 sequence: CSSSFRSYTEAFF. Partial CDR3 DNA: TGTTCCAGCAGCTTCCGGTCCTACACTGAA.

This clone was observed at least ten times. The CDR3 end lies 3 residues beyond the end of the read and is filled in from the germline J gene. The V call is TRBV19, the J call TRBJ2-1; 7 bases fit TRBD1. The CDR3 is 15 residues long. V was clipped by 5 bases and J by 4 bases; unmatched bases: 8. The germline V gene has CDR1 LNHDA and CDR2 SQIVND (reference sequence). The CDR3 reads CASSQDRAAYNEQFF. CDR3 DNA (partial): TGTGCCAGTAGTCAAGACAGGGCGGCGTACAATGAG. Based on the CDR3 plus reference TRBV19 and TRBJ2-1, the full variable domain is DGGITQSPKYLFRKEGQNVTLSCEQNLNHDAMYWYRQDPGQGLRLIYYSQIVNDFQKGDIAEGYSVSREKKESFPLTVTSAQKNPTAFYLCASSQDRAAYNEQFFGPGTRLTVL.

This clone was picked up a small number of times. The CDR3 end falls 3 residues outside the read, so it is completed with the germline J gene. The chain joins TRBV2 to TRBJ2-4, with 8 nucleotides matching TRBD1. Germline CDR1 reads SNHLY; CDR2 reads FYNNEI. The CDR3 spans 15 residues. Partial CDR3 DNA: TGTGCCAGCAGTAGACAGGGGTTGCGCAATCAGCCT. As protein: CASSRQGLRNQP. In full, the CDR3 reads CASSRQGLRNQPQYF.

This clone was counted a few times. Coverage ceases 3 residues before the CDR3 finishes, and the germline J gene fills in the end. The gene calls are TRBV7-2 and TRBJ1-2; D unresolved. The CDR3 is made up of 13 amino acids. Germline V gene data show CDR1 as SGHTA and CDR2 as FQGNSA. The CDR3 region is CASSLGRQGAYTF. CDR3 DNA (partial): TGTGCCAGCAGCCTCGGCAGGCAAGGAGCC.